This TCR beta chain comes out of a study of cytomegalovirus exposure and HLA in healthy donors. A multiplex PCR was run with 60 Vbeta primers and 13 Jbeta primers. The method was immunoSEQ multiplex PCR; TCRdb's version includes in-frame clones alone and lacks a portion of them. The repertoire holds around 150,000 clones, over 60% seen once, with roughly 1.8% in the top ten. Concerning this clone itself: Its antigen is not identified.

Regarding the study as a whole: In an earlier analysis, most TCR beta V segments were productive about 87% or about 30% of the time. A missense variant in DCLRE1C was later tied to TCR beta V- and J-gene trimming. In a later analysis, donors in an Asian-associated ancestry cluster reportedly had fewer N-insertions in productive TCRs than the cohort mean.

This CDR3 region has 15 residues. From germline, CDR1 is SNHLY and CDR2 FYNNEI. V shed 7 bases and J shed 7 bases, with 17 bases lying between them. This TCR was recovered from a woman aged 40-49 years in good health and CMV-seronegative. Sequencing input: PBMCs. This chain connects TRBV2 to TRBJ1-6, with no clear D. CDR3 amino acids: CASTESEVANSPLHF. CDR3 sequence (DNA): TGTGCCAGCACCGAGTCAGAGGTCGCGAATTCACCCCTCCACTTT.